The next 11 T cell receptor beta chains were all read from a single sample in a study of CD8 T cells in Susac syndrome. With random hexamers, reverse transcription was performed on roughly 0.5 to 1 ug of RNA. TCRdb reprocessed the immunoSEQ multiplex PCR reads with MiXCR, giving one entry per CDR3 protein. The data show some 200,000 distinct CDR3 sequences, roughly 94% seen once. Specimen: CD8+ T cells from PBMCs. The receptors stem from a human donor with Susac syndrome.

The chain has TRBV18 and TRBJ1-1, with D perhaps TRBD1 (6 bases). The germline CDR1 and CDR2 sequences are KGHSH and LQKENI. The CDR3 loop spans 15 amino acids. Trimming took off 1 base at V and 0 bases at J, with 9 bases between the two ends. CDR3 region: CASSPRGDMNTEAFF. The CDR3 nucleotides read TGTGCCAGCTCACCACGGGGGGACATGAACACTGAAGCTTTCTTT.

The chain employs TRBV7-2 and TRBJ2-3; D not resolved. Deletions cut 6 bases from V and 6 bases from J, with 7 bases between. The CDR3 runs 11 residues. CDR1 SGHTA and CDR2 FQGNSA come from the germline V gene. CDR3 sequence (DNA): TGTGCCAGCAGGGTCCCGGATACGCAGTATTTT. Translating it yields CASRVPDTQYF.

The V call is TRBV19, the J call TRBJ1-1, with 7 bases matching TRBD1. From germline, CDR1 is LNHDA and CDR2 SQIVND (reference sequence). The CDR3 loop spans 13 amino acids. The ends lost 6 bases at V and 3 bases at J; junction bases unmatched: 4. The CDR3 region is CASRDRADTEAFF. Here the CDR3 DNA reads TGTGCCAGTAGAGACAGGGCCGACACTGAAGCTTTCTTT.

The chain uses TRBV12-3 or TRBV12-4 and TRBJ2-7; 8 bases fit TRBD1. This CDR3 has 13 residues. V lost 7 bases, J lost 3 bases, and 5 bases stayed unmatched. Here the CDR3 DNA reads TGTGCCAGCACCCTGGGACAGGACTACGAGCAGTACTTC. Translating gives CASTLGQDYEQYF.

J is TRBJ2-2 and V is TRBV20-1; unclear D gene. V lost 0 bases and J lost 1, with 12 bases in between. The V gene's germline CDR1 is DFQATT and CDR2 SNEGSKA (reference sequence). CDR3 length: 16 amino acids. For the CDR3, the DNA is TGCAGTGCTAGAGATCGCCGGTTCGGGAACACCGGGGAGCTGTTTTTT. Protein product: CSARDRRFGNTGELFF.

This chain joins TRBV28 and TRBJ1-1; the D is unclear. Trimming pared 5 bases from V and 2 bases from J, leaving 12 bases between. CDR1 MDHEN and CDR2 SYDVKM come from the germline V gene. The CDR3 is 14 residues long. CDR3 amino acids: CASSPLHHNTEAFF. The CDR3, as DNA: TGTGCCAGCAGTCCGCTCCATCATAACACTGAAGCTTTCTTT.

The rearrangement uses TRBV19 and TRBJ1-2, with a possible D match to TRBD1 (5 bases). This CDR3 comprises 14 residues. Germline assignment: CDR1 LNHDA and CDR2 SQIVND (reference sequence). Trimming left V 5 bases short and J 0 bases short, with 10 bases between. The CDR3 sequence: CASSPWTTNYGYTF. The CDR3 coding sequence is TGTGCCAGTAGTCCCTGGACAACTAACTATGGCTACACCTTC.

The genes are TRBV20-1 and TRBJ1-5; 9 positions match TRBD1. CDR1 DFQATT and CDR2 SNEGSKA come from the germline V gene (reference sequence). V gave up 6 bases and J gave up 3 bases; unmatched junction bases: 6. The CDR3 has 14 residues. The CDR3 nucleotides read TGCAGTGCCACCGACAGGGGGATCAATCAGCCCCAGCATTTT. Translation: CSATDRGINQPQHF.

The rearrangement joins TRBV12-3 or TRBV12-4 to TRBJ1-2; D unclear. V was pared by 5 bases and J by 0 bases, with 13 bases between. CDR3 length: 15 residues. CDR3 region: CASSPRYGANYGYTF. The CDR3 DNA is TGTGCCAGCAGTCCTCGTTACGGGGCTAACTATGGCTACACCTTC.

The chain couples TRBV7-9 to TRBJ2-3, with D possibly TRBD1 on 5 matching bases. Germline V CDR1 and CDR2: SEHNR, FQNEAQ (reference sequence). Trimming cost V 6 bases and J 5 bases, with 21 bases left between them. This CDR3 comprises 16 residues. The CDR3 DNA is TGTGCCAGCAGTTCACCTAGTCAGGGTCAACGAGATACGCAGTATTTT. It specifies CASSSPSQGQRDTQYF.

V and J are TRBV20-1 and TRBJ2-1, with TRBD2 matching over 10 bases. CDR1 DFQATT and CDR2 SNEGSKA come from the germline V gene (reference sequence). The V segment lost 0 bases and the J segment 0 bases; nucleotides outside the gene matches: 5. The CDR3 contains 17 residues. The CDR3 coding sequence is TGCAGTGCTAGAGAGCTAGCGGGAGCAAGCTCCTACAATGAGCAGTTCTTC. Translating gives CSARELAGASSYNEQFF.